This TCR beta chain was obtained from a study of T-cell memory formation after mild COVID-19 (dated by TCRdb to the early 2020s). Notes on the research overall: TCR sequence clusters from the two donors were found to be largely donor specific. In a couple of donors, T-cell clones that expanded and contracted after mild COVID-19 were tracked by sequencing TCRalpha and TCRbeta repertoires over time. The cohort was made up of two young adult volunteers, one female and one male, who were previously healthy. General findings and caveats noted by the study authors: Contracting CD4+ clones appeared mostly in the CM and EM memory subsets, whereas CD8+ clones were enriched in EMRA. Clones that contracted from day 15 to 85 showed balanced CD4/CD8 phenotypes, whereas a second wave of clones that expanded from day 15 to 37 leaned towards CD4+. Only a couple of mild cases were covered in the study, and larger cohorts including severe cases with pre-infection samples were considered necessary. Some responding clones were detected in pre-infection memory, suggesting pre-existing cross-reactive memory T cells joined the SARS-CoV-2 response. SARS-CoV-2 specificity of the second-wave clones peaking on day 37 was not confirmed.

For sequencing, an Illumina NovaSeq 6000 was employed. TCRalpha and TCRbeta cDNA libraries were built by 5'RACE with constant-segment primers, adding sample barcodes and unique molecular identifiers. Trizol reagent was used to extract RNA from every sample. Libraries were amplified in two PCR steps, with a second sample barcode and Illumina TruSeq adapters added in the second step. The libraries were sequenced on an Illumina NovaSeq using 2 x 150 bp paired-end reads. The paper's processing steps were these. With migec v1.2.7, reads were demultiplexed and then collapsed into UMI-guided consensus sequences. Using mixcr v2.1.11, the UMI consensuses were aligned to TRA and TRB V and J templates and assembled into clonotypes. Expanded or contracted clonotypes were those called significant by both edgeR and NoisET, with noise models trained on biological replicates. For edgeR calls, a false discovery rate-adjusted p below 0.01 and a log2 fold-change threshold of 1 were applied. As an exploratory analysis of dynamics, max-normalized trajectories of the 1000 most abundant clonotypes were examined with PCA combined with hierarchical clustering. Separately sequenced CD4+ and CD8+ repertoires were used to assign the CD4 or CD8 phenotype of responding clones. The public reads were quality trimmed at Q25 with fastp and then assembled into clones with MiXCR by TCRdb, keeping productive beta chains. CDR3 protein sequences are deduplicated, and each keeps its most common genes and DNA. V and J calls and clone size were set by TCRdb, not the authors. This sample gives 580,000 or so distinct CDR3 sequences in total; 17% of them show up just once. Of the sample, 8.1% falls within the top ten clones.

The CDR3 goes from the cysteine to the phenylalanine over 15 residues. Only CDR3 DNA is held: 45 bases, read in frame from base 1. The germline V gene provides CDR1 SGHVS and CDR2 FQNEAQ. A distance of 10 bases separates the germline ends of V and J, which lose 3 bases and 1 base respectively. PBMCs were isolated by Ficoll-Paque density gradient centrifugation. Only a few counts were recorded for this clonotype. It has no known antigen specificity. Nothing much larger sits one base from this clone, and base qualities are not available. The sequenced material came from PBMCs or a T cell subset sorted from them (not recorded which). Recombination connected TRBV7-8 to TRBJ1-5; the best D guess is TRBD1, with 6 bases matching. The clonotype originates from an adult woman who had mild COVID-19 (a few samples of this study predate the infection). The sample titles of this study are shuffled in the database, so cell type and time point are left out; the donor was told from shared clones. The DNA sequence is given as TGTGCCAGCAGCTTTAGTACAGGGAGCAATCAGCCCCAGCATTTT. The translation is CASSFSTGSNQPQHF.